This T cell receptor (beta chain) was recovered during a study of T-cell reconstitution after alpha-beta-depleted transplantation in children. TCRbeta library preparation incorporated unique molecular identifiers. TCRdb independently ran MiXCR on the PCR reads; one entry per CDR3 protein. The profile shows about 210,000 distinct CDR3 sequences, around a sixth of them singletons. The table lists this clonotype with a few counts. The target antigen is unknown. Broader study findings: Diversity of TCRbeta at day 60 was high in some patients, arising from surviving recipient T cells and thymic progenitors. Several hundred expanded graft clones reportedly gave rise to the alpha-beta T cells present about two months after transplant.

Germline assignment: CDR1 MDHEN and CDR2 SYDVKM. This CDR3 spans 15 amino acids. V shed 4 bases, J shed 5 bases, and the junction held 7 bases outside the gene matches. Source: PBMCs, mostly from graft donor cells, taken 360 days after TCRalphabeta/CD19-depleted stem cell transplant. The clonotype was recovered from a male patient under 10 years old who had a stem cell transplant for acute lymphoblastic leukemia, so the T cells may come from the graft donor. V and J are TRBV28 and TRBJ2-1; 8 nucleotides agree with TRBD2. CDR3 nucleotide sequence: TGTGCCAGCAGTTCACCGGGACTAGGGAACAATGAGCAGTTCTTC. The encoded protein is CASSSPGLGNNEQFF. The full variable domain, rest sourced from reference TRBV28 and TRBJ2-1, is DVKVTQSSRYLVKRTGEKVFLECVQDMDHENMFWYRQDPGLGLRLIYFSYDVKMKEKGDIPEGYSVSREKKERFSLILESASTNQTSMYLCASSSPGLGNNEQFFGPGTRLTVL.